This TCR beta chain comes out of a study of blood T cell repertoires in COVID-19. At the level of the study: Sample material is recorded as cDNA or gDNA derived from T cells, B-cell-depleted T cells, or PBMCs.

This clone came up once. In the study's own analysis: Amplified reference gene primers provided the basis for estimating nucleated cell counts. The table came from immunoSEQ multiplex PCR; TCRdb's copy has only in-frame clones and leaves some out. From that table come the V and J calls and clone size; the DNA was used to work out D and trimming. The repertoire holds over 35,000 clones, approximately 85% seen once, with less than 40% in the top ten. The source is a man aged 40-49 years with active or convalescent COVID-19. Sequencing was done on a sample of peripheral blood.

CDR3 DNA: TGTGCCAGCAGCTCGTGGGGGGGGACTGAAGCTTTCTTT. It translates to CASSSWGGTEAFF. The rearrangement uses TRBV5-4 and TRBJ1-1; D perhaps matches TRBD1 (5 bases). The CDR3 is 13 residues long. Deletions cut 3 bases from V and 5 bases from J, with 11 bases between. Germline CDR1 SGHNT, CDR2 YYREEE (reference sequence).